These T cell receptor beta chains were read from a single sample in a study of blood T cell repertoires in COVID-19. The protocol was immunoSEQ multiplex PCR, while the TCRdb copy is restricted to in-frame clones and leaves out a portion. The repertoire holds about 35,000 clones, with about 90% as singletons. Sequencing input: peripheral blood. Receptors were obtained from a human donor in a cohort sampled during active COVID-19. The CDR3 runs from the conserved cysteine through the conserved F or W. A D gene is named only where the DNA matches it firmly. Clone size is shown for a subset of rows, as once, few, many or a class of expanded clone.

CDR3 protein | V gene | clone size | D gene
CASSSGQGDSPLHF | TRBV10-1 | NA | TRBD1
CASSEHDSVSYEQYF | TRBV9 | NA | NA
CASSYNRGNEKLFF | TRBV6-5 | NA | TRBD1
CASSGYQETQYF | TRBV2 | NA | NA
CASSSGQVYGYTF | TRBV7-2 | NA | TRBD1
CASTLRGTGWHEQYF | TRBV2 | NA | NA
CASSVAEVTGELFF | TRBV9 | NA | NA
CASDPGQVNQPQHF | TRBV19 | NA | TRBD1
CASSLEPGANYGYTF | TRBV5-5 | once | NA
CASIPGQAPGTEAFF | TRBV28 | NA | TRBD1
CASSLLTGTTEAFF | TRBV4-3 | once | NA
CASSQSAGRGTYEQYF | TRBV16 | NA | NA
CASSPGRGVGTDTQYF | TRBV3-1/TRBV3-2 | NA | NA
CASSLFGGEQYF | TRBV5-1 | NA | NA
CASSLTGQGSYEQYF | TRBV28 | once | TRBD1
CASSLLLAGAGETQYF | TRBV4-3 | NA | TRBD2
CATRGGMGLAKNIQYF | TRBV15 | NA | TRBD2
CASSETAGGEQYF | TRBV6-4 | NA | NA
CASTSGAGGWNTIYF | TRBV6-5 | few | TRBD1
CASRPTGGYGNTIYF | TRBV3-1/TRBV3-2 | NA | TRBD1
CASSLGLRREQYF | TRBV11-2 | NA | NA
CASVMGLWDGELFF | TRBV28 | NA | NA